This TCR beta chain was sequenced for a study of cytomegalovirus exposure and HLA in healthy donors. Study-level background: In an earlier analysis, approximately 120 million unique TCR beta sequences were found from about 190 million T cells.

The germline V gene encodes CDR1 SQVTM and CDR2 ANQGSEA. CDR3 length: 10 amino acids. The V end lost 4 bases, the J end lost 9 bases, and 7 bases lay between the germline ends. The PCR contained 60 Vbeta and 13 Jbeta primers. Sequencing was performed with immunoSEQ multiplex PCR; in TCRdb, only in-frame clones are kept and a portion is missing. The sample has 190,000 or so clones, 75% to 85% seen once; the top ten hold about 0.64%. The study, taken as a whole, reports: TRBV6-2, TRBV6-3 and other indistinguishable V segments were excluded. A few chains tied to CMV proved CMV antigen-specific in vitro. In a later analysis, 15,000 to 20,000 TCR beta sequences were associated with HLA alleles at 0.05 false discovery rate.

With regard to this clone: Its antigen is as yet unknown.

The source of this sequence is a boy aged 5-17 years in good health and CMV-seronegative. What was sequenced was PBMCs. V is TRBV29-1 and J is TRBJ2-1; weak D call: TRBD2 (6 bases). The CDR3 DNA reads TGCAGCGTTGCGGAGGGTGAGCAGTTCTTC. This encodes CSVAEGEQFF.